These T cell receptor beta chains were read from a single sample in a study of T cell responses to AZD1222 COVID-19 vaccine. Here immunoSEQ multiplex PCR was the method, and the copy in TCRdb shows in-frame clones only, minus some. The sample has some 95,000 clones, about nine tenths seen once; the top ten hold about 2.8%. This specimen was peripheral blood, taken on day 0 of MenACWY control vaccination. The origin of the receptors is an adult in good health. CDR3s include the opening cysteine and the closing phenylalanine or tryptophan. The D gene is left open where the match is weak. A row's size may be missing; if present it is once, few, many or a size class.

j_call	clone_size	cdr3_length	d_call	v_call	cdr3_aa	cdr3_nt
TRBJ1-2	once	14	-	TRBV6-5	CASSYGGTSYGYTF	TGTGCCAGCAGTTATGGGGGGACTAGCTATGGCTACACCTTC
TRBJ2-3	few	16	-	TRBV6-5	CASSYRFGRGPDTQYF	TGTGCCAGCAGTTACCGCTTTGGGCGGGGTCCAGATACGCAGTATTTT
TRBJ2-1	-	15	-	TRBV19	CASSMNVGGRNEQFF	TGTGCCAGTAGTATGAATGTCGGGGGGCGCAATGAGCAGTTCTTC
TRBJ2-3	-	11	-	TRBV12-3/TRBV12-4	CASSLVDTQYF	TGTGCCAGCAGTTTGGTAGATACGCAGTATTTT
TRBJ1-1	once	15	-	TRBV6-5	CASSYSPRAGTEAFF	TGTGCCAGCAGTTACTCCCCGAGGGCTGGCACTGAAGCTTTCTTT
TRBJ2-7	-	13	-	TRBV7-9	CASSLGSGVEQYF	TGTGCCAGCAGCTTAGGGTCGGGGGTCGAGCAGTACTTC
TRBJ2-3	-	15	TRBD1	TRBV6-1	CASSEGTGVADTQYF	TGTGCCAGCAGTGAAGGGACAGGGGTGGCAGATACGCAGTATTTT
TRBJ1-5	-	17	TRBD1	TRBV5-1	CASSLEQGGSSNQPQHF	TGCGCCAGCAGCTTGGAACAGGGGGGGAGTAGCAATCAGCCCCAGCATTTT
TRBJ2-3	once	13	-	TRBV2	CANQAANTDTQYF	TGTGCCAACCAAGCGGCGAACACAGATACGCAGTATTTT
TRBJ1-5	once	15	-	TRBV7-2	CASSVQGTSNQPQHF	TGTGCCAGCAGCGTACAGGGAACAAGCAATCAGCCCCAGCATTTT
TRBJ1-6	-	15	-	TRBV28	CASSSAGPFNSPLHF	TGTGCCAGCAGTAGCGCCGGTCCGTTTAATTCACCCCTCCACTTT
TRBJ2-7	-	15	TRBD2	TRBV10-2	CASSEREESSYEQYF	TGCGCCAGCAGTGAGCGGGAGGAAAGCTCCTACGAGCAGTACTTC
TRBJ2-7	-	13	-	TRBV10-2	CASSELVTAEQYF	TGCGCCAGCAGTGAGCTCGTGACTGCCGAGCAGTACTTC
TRBJ2-1	-	13	-	TRBV10-3	CAISELTVNEQFF	TGTGCCATCAGTGAGCTAACGGTCAATGAGCAGTTCTTC
TRBJ2-7	-	15	TRBD1	TRBV6-5	CASILGGTGAYEQYF	TGTGCCAGCATCCTTGGGGGGACAGGGGCCTACGAGCAGTACTTC
TRBJ2-7	-	12	-	TRBV7-8	CASSLVDYEQYF	TGTGCCAGCAGCTTAGTAGATTACGAGCAGTACTTC
TRBJ1-5	once	17	-	TRBV18	CASSPENAASSNQPQHF	TGTGCCAGCTCACCAGAAAATGCGGCGTCTAGCAATCAGCCCCAGCATTTT
TRBJ2-5	-	14	TRBD1	TRBV5-4	CASSPGQSQETQYF	TGTGCCAGCAGCCCGGGACAGAGCCAAGAGACCCAGTACTTC
TRBJ2-7	-	15	TRBD1	TRBV7-2	CASSLTGQGGYEQYF	TGTGCCAGCAGCCTGACGGGACAGGGGGGGTACGAGCAGTACTTC
TRBJ2-5	-	15	-	TRBV7-2	CASNIVGGSIETQYF	TGTGCCAGCAACATAGTGGGGGGCTCGATAGAGACCCAGTACTTC
TRBJ2-5	-	14	-	TRBV7-6	CASSPQTGPVAQYF	TGTGCCAGCAGCCCTCAGACAGGTCCCGTGGCCCAGTACTTC
TRBJ1-1	-	14	TRBD1	TRBV4-3	CASSQTGGWTEAFF	TGCGCCAGCAGCCAAACAGGGGGATGGACTGAAGCTTTCTTT
TRBJ2-1	-	13	-	TRBV9	CASSGTGADEQFF	TGTGCCAGCAGCGGGACGGGCGCGGATGAGCAGTTCTTC
TRBJ1-4	-	14	-	TRBV3-1/TRBV3-2	CASSQVTANEKLFF	TGTGCCAGCAGCCAAGTGACAGCGAATGAAAAACTGTTTTTT
TRBJ1-5	-	13	TRBD1	TRBV29-1	CSVRTGEGQPQHF	TGCAGCGTCCGGACAGGGGAAGGTCAGCCCCAGCATTTT
TRBJ1-2	-	15	-	TRBV5-1	CASSLEAQGLGGYTF	TGCGCCAGCAGCTTGGAGGCGCAGGGGCTCGGAGGCTACACCTTC
TRBJ1-6	-	16	TRBD1	TRBV15	CATSNLRDRDVSPLHF	TGTGCCACCAGCAACCTCCGGGACAGGGATGTTTCACCCCTCCACTTT
TRBJ2-3	-	16	TRBD1	TRBV7-6	CASSLRQGVSTDTQYF	TGTGCCAGCAGCTTAAGGCAGGGGGTGTCCACAGATACGCAGTATTTT
TRBJ1-2	-	16	-	TRBV6-2/TRBV6-3	CASSYSIRENNYGYTF	TGTGCCAGCAGTTACTCGATTAGGGAGAACAACTATGGCTACACCTTC
TRBJ1-2	-	13	TRBD1	TRBV19	CASRRTGTYGYTF	TGTGCCAGTAGGAGGACAGGGACCTATGGCTACACCTTC
TRBJ1-2	-	13	TRBD1	TRBV2	CASVIQGDYGYTF	TGTGCCAGCGTCATCCAGGGGGACTATGGCTACACCTTC
TRBJ2-7	-	14	TRBD1	TRBV7-9	CASSPTGRSYEQYF	TGTGCCAGCAGCCCGACAGGGCGCTCCTACGAGCAGTACTTC
TRBJ1-6	-	17	-	TRBV6-1	CASSATGIRQGNSPLHF	TGTGCCAGCAGTGCCACGGGGATAAGGCAGGGTAATTCACCCCTCCACTTT
TRBJ1-5	-	15	TRBD1	TRBV18	CASSRDSVGNQPQHF	TGTGCCAGCTCACGGGACAGTGTGGGCAATCAGCCCCAGCATTTT
TRBJ1-5	-	12	-	TRBV12-3/TRBV12-4	CASSLPPADQHF	TGTGCCAGCAGTTTACCCCCGGCTGACCAGCATTTT
TRBJ2-7	-	15	-	TRBV5-1	CASALEGTGYYEQYF	TGCGCCAGCGCTCTGGAGGGGACTGGCTACTACGAGCAGTACTTC
TRBJ2-2	-	16	TRBD2	TRBV4-3	CASSQEGGTNTGELFF	TGCGCCAGCAGCCAAGAGGGGGGGACGAACACCGGGGAGCTGTTTTTT
TRBJ2-1	-	15	TRBD1	TRBV6-5	CASSRRGTGVREQFF	TGTGCCAGCAGTCGGCGAGGGACAGGGGTACGGGAGCAGTTCTTC
TRBJ2-7	-	11	-	TRBV3-1/TRBV3-2	CASSRFYEQYF	TGTGCCAGCAGCCGCTTCTACGAGCAGTACTTC
TRBJ1-4	-	16	-	TRBV4-3	CASSQETPRADEKLFF	TGCGCCAGCAGCCAAGAAACTCCCAGGGCGGATGAAAAACTGTTTTTT
TRBJ1-3	once	14	TRBD1	TRBV6-5	CASRKTGAGNTIYF	TGTGCCAGCAGAAAGACAGGGGCGGGAAACACCATATATTTT
TRBJ1-3	-	17	-	TRBV9	CASSVVGTPGSGNTIYF	TGTGCCAGCAGCGTAGTTGGGACCCCGGGGTCAGGAAACACCATATATTTT